Shown below are 24 T cell receptor beta chains from a single sample sequenced in a study of CD8 T cells in ankylosing spondylitis. Study conclusions and caveats: Ankylosing spondylitis blood seemed to carry a telltale TCR beta motif made of about 8 highly homologous variants.

These receptors' targets are unknown. TCRdb re-called the 5' RACE reads through MiXCR, storing one row per CDR3 protein. The sample has 450,000 to 550,000 distinct CDR3 sequences, less than 6% seen once. The sample comprised blood, either unsorted or a sorted T cell fraction (not recorded which). The source is a male donor with ankylosing spondylitis.

This clonotype has a count of ten or more. The chain links TRBV6-1 to TRBJ2-7; TRBD2 might be the D (6 bases). CDR1 is MNHNS, CDR2 SASEGT, per germline. The V end lost 7 bases, the J end lost 0 bases, and 13 bases lay between the germline ends. The CDR3 is 14 amino acids. CDR3 DNA: TGTGCCAGCAAGGAGTGGGGGGACTCCTACGAGCAGTACTTC. Residues: CASKEWGDSYEQYF.

On this clonotype: A much larger clone differs from this one at a single base, so this may be a read error. The chain combines TRBV5-6 with TRBJ2-7; TRBD2 is a possible D gene (5 bases). Germline CDR1 SGHDT, CDR2 YYEEEE. The length of the CDR3 is 14 residues. The CDR3 protein is CASSTRRGSYEQDF. The CDR3 nucleotides read TGTGCCAGCAGCACGCGACGAGGGTCCTACGAGCAGGACTTC.

This clonotype was detected many times. The CDR3 bases are TGCAGTGCTAGGGAAGCAGGGTACGAGCAGTACTTC. It encodes CSAREAGYEQYF. This chain connects TRBV20-1 to TRBJ2-7, with D possibly TRBD1 on 5 matching bases. V lost 3 bases and J lost 4, with 10 bases in between. This CDR3 is built from 12 residues. Germline V lookup: CDR1 DFQATT, CDR2 SNEGSKA (reference sequence).

This rearrangement joins TRBV19 to TRBJ2-1; possibly TRBD2 for D (6 bases). The germline CDR1 and CDR2 sequences are LNHDA and SQIVND (reference sequence). V was shortened by 10 bases and J by 4 bases, with 14 bases between the two germline ends. This CDR3 region has 13 residues. DNA of the CDR3: TGTGCCATCAGCCCGGGACTTTACAATGAGCAGTTCTTC. Protein: CAISPGLYNEQFF.

This clonotype showed up many times. The chain couples TRBV29-1 to TRBJ2-7; 10 bases are a match to TRBD1. Germline trimming cut 8 bases from V and 7 bases from J; bases unmatched to any gene: 11. Germline V gene sequence: CDR1 SQVTM, CDR2 ANQGSEA. The CDR3 is 13 amino acids. In DNA form, the CDR3 reads TGCAGCACCATAGGGACAGGGGTGGGTGAGCAGTACTTC. It encodes CSTIGTGVGEQYF.

The chain couples TRBV7-3 to TRBJ2-2, with 7 bases identical to TRBD2. Germline CDR1 and CDR2: SGHTA and FQGTGA. The CDR3 contains 14 residues. Trimming cost V 4 bases and J 4 bases; bases outside gene matches: 3. In nucleotides, the CDR3 is TGTGCCAGCAGCTGGGGGGGATCCACCGGGGAGCTGTTTTTT. It yields the protein CASSWGGSTGELFF.

This clonotype was seen a few times. The V call is TRBV20-1, the J call TRBJ2-5, with unresolved D. CDR1 DFQATT and CDR2 SNEGSKA come from the germline V gene (reference sequence). This CDR3 has 13 amino acids. V lost 6 bases, J lost 3 bases, and 14 bases lay in between. The CDR3 region is CSARFRTEETQYF. DNA for the CDR3: TGCAGTGCCCGGTTCCGGACGGAAGAGACCCAGTACTTC.

About this clonotype: A much more abundant neighbour one base away suggests this may be a read error. The V gene is TRBV20-1, the J gene TRBJ2-1; maybe TRBD1 (5 bases). Germline lookup yields CDR1 DFQATT and CDR2 SNEGSKA (reference sequence). Trimming shortened V by 5 bases and J by 8 bases, and 10 bases separated the two germline ends. The CDR3 is 11 amino acids. The CDR3 region is CSALRVDEQFF. The CDR3 DNA reads as TGCAGTGCTCTCAGGGTGGATGAGCAGTTCTTC.

This clonotype has at least ten counts. J is TRBJ2-1 and V is TRBV7-8; D gene ambiguous. The germline gives CDR1 SGHVS, CDR2 FQNEAQ. There are 15 residues in the CDR3. The V and J ends lost 3 bases and 0 bases respectively, with 9 bases between them. CDR3 DNA sequence: TGTGCCAGCAGCTTCGGTTTAGACTCCTACAATGAGCAGTTCTTC. Translated: CASSFGLDSYNEQFF.

Ten or more counts support this clonotype. The V and J genes are TRBV20-1 and TRBJ2-4, with 7 positions matching TRBD1. CDR1 is DFQATT and CDR2 is SNEGSKA in the germline V gene (reference sequence). V lost 4 bases, J lost 0 bases, and 6 bases stayed unmatched. There are 15 residues in the CDR3. The CDR3 spells CSAKGQTVAKNIQYF. The CDR3 DNA is TGCAGTGCTAAGGGACAGACGGTAGCCAAAAACATTCAGTACTTC.

This clonotype has ten or more counts. The V and J genes are TRBV18 and TRBJ1-1; D ambiguous. This CDR3 has 14 residues. Germline assignment: CDR1 KGHSH and CDR2 LQKENI. V was trimmed by 0 bases and J by 7 bases, leaving 12 bases between them. The CDR3 loop reads CASSPPRTQIEAFF. CDR3 coding DNA: TGTGCCAGCTCACCACCGAGGACGCAAATTGAAGCTTTCTTT.

As for this clonotype: It may be a read error: a sequence one base away is much more abundant. The missing conserved phenylalanine or tryptophan at the end of this CDR3 makes a read error likely. This sequence joins TRBV4-2 and TRBJ2-7; 7 bases are a match to TRBD1. The CDR3 has 15 amino acids. J gave up 2 bases and V 4 bases, and 8 bases lay outside the gene matches. Germline assignment: CDR1 LGHNA and CDR2 YNFKEQ. In nucleotides, the CDR3 is TGTGCCAGCAGCCCCATGGACAGGAAGGCCTACGAGCAGTACTAC. It is translated as CASSPMDRKAYEQYY.

This chain joins TRBV6-2 or TRBV6-3 and TRBJ2-6; 7 bases fit TRBD1. The CDR3 has 16 amino acids. J lost 0 bases, V lost 8 bases, and 7 bases had no gene match. Germline V gives CDR1 MNHEY, CDR2 SVGEGT. The CDR3 loop is CASEDRVPSGANVLTF. In nucleotides, the CDR3 is TGTGCCAGCGAAGACAGGGTACCCTCTGGGGCCAACGTCCTGACTTTC.

This clonotype came up many times. The V and J genes are TRBV10-3 and TRBJ2-5; D remains ambiguous. V was trimmed by 7 bases and J by 5 bases, leaving 17 bases between them. The CDR3 runs to 14 residues. The V gene's germline CDR1 is ENHRY and CDR2 SYGVKD. The CDR3 DNA reads TGTGCCATCAAGCCAGAAGGGCCCCAGGAGACCCAGTACTTC. The encoded protein is CAIKPEGPQETQYF.

This clonotype was picked up many times. The gene calls are TRBV7-2 and TRBJ1-2, with D perhaps matching TRBD1 (5 bases). Per the germline V gene, CDR1 is SGHTA and CDR2 is FQGNSA. This CDR3 has 15 residues. Trimming took 1 base from V and 4 from J, leaving 13 bases between them. CDR3 in amino acids: CASSLVPGTGYGYTF. CDR3 DNA sequence: TGTGCCAGCAGCTTAGTCCCCGGGACGGGCTATGGCTACACCTTC.

In its sample, this clonotype was seen many times. V and J are TRBV7-8 and TRBJ2-1, with TRBD1 matching over 9 bases. Germline CDR1 and CDR2: SGHVS and FQNEAQ. The CDR3 runs 14 residues. With 3 bases clipped from V and 8 bases from J, the junction kept 5 bases outside the gene matches. CDR3 DNA sequence: TGTGCCAGCAGCTTCCGGACAGGGGTCCATGAGCAGTTCTTC. Translated: CASSFRTGVHEQFF. Looking up the rest from reference TRBV7-8 and TRBJ2-1 gives the full variable domain: GAGVSQSPRYKVAKRGQDVALRCDPISGHVSLFWYQQALGQGPEFLTYFQNEAQLDKSGLPSDRFFAERPEGSVSTLKIQRTQQEDSAVYLCASSFRTGVHEQFFGPGTRLTVL.

This clonotype was seen ten or more times. This chain connects TRBV7-9 to TRBJ2-2; 8 nucleotides align to TRBD1. Looked up from germline, CDR1 is SEHNR and CDR2 is FQNEAQ (reference sequence). This CDR3 has 16 residues. Germline trimming cut 5 bases from V and 0 bases from J; bases unmatched to any gene: 5. This CDR3 is CASSHRTGPNTGELFF. The CDR3 DNA reads as TGTGCCAGCAGCCACCGGACAGGGCCGAACACCGGGGAGCTGTTTTTT.

This rearrangement joins TRBV11-2 to TRBJ2-6; possible D gene TRBD2, 5 bases. This CDR3 is 16 amino acids long. V was trimmed by 4 bases and J by 1 base, leaving 11 bases between them. CDR1 and CDR2 from the germline V gene are SGHAT and FQNNGV. The CDR3 bases are TGTGCCAGCAGCTCCGGCTCGGGATCTGGGGCCAACGTCCTGACTTTC. This gives the protein CASSSGSGSGANVLTF.

This clonotype was counted ten times or more. The genes are TRBV30 and TRBJ1-1, with a weak D call TRBD1 (6 bases). CDR3 length: 12 amino acids. Germline CDR1 GTSNPN, CDR2 SVGIG (reference sequence). V gave up 4 bases and J gave up 4 bases, with 10 bases separating them. CDR3 bases: TGTGCCTGGAAACAGGGAATCACTGAAGCTTTCTTT. It encodes CAWKQGITEAFF. The whole variable domain, filled in from reference TRBV30 and TRBJ1-1, reads SQTIHQWPATLVQPVGSPLSLECTVEGTSNPNLYWYRQAAGRGLQLLFYSVGIGQISSEVPQNLSASRPQDRQFILSSKKLLLSDSGFYLCAWKQGITEAFFGQGTRLTVV.

Ten or more counts support this clonotype. The chain recombines TRBV29-1 with TRBJ2-1; 7 nucleotides align to TRBD1. The germline V gene encodes CDR1 SQVTM and CDR2 ANQGSEA. Germline trimming cut 5 bases from V and 2 bases from J; bases unmatched to any gene: 9. CDR3 length: 15 amino acids. CDR3 bases: TGCAGCGTTAACAAGGGGGCTGAGGCCTACAATGAGCAGTTCTTC. Translated, it gives CSVNKGAEAYNEQFF.

This clonotype occurred many times. This chain uses TRBV29-1 with TRBJ2-6, with D maybe TRBD2 (6 bases). Trimming cost V 2 bases and J 0 bases, with 17 bases left between them. The germline V gene has CDR1 SQVTM and CDR2 ANQGSEA. CDR3 length equals 18 residues. CDR3 nucleotides: TGCAGCGTTGAATCGGCGGGACCTATGTCCTCTGGGGCCAACGTCCTGACTTTC. This sequence encodes CSVESAGPMSSGANVLTF.

This clonotype has at least ten counts. The CDR3 DNA follows: TGTGCCAGCAGCGGTGGACAAGGAAACACTGAAGCTTTCTTT. Amino acid sequence: CASSGGQGNTEAFF. V and J are TRBV9 and TRBJ1-1; D is perhaps TRBD1 (5 bases). The CDR3 covers 14 residues. Germline CDR1 SGDLS, CDR2 YYNGEE. V was cut by 3 bases and J by 2 bases, with 11 bases left in between.

This clonotype has a count of ten or more. This rearrangement joins TRBV28 to TRBJ1-2; 7 bases agree with TRBD1. The V and J ends lost 4 bases and 2 bases, in that order; junction bases with no gene match: 4. The germline V gene has CDR1 MDHEN and CDR2 SYDVKM. The CDR3 is 14 residues long. CDR3 in DNA: TGTGCCAGCAGTTCGTCGGACAGGAACTATGGCTACACCTTC. Amino acids: CASSSSDRNYGYTF.

This clonotype was recorded at least ten times. The genes are TRBV20-1 and TRBJ2-7; a weak D match, TRBD1 (6 bases). The CDR3 runs to 13 residues. V shed 0 bases and J shed 6 bases, with 12 bases lying between them. CDR1 and CDR2 from the germline V gene are DFQATT and SNEGSKA (reference sequence). The CDR3 coding sequence is TGCAGTGCTAGAGAGGCAGGGGTTTTCGAGCAGTACTTC. The encoded protein is CSAREAGVFEQYF.